The 3 T cell receptor beta chains below were found in one sample sequenced in a study of OX40 agonist ivuxolimab in advanced cancers. Generated by immunoSEQ multiplex PCR, the TCRdb table keeps only in-frame clones and is missing some. Counted here are tens of thousands of clones, over 75% occurring once; the ten biggest clones make up less than 2%. The sample in question was CD4+ or CD8+ T cells sorted from blood, obtained in a trial of the OX40 agonist ivuxolimab. These receptors all come from an adult with an advanced solid tumor such as melanoma, head and neck, liver or kidney cancer.

The chain combines TRBV7-6 with TRBJ2-7; 9 bases line up with TRBD1. The CDR3 length is 15 residues. CDR1 is SGHVS, CDR2 FNYEAQ, per germline. The J segment lost 3 bases and the V segment lost 1 base, leaving 4 bases of the junction unmatched. CDR3 in amino acids: CASSLGQGDFYEQYF. The CDR3 DNA reads TGTGCCAGCAGCTTAGGACAGGGGGATTTCTACGAGCAGTACTTC.

This chain joins TRBV11-2 and TRBJ2-3; D perhaps matches TRBD2 (5 bases). Germline CDR1 is SGHAT and CDR2 is FQNNGV. V was shortened by 5 bases and J by 7 bases, with 13 bases between the two germline ends. The CDR3 loop spans 13 amino acids. CDR3 sequence reads: CASSRPGLNTQYF. CDR3 nucleotide sequence: TGTGCCAGCAGCCGCCCGGGGTTGAATACGCAGTATTTT.

V and J are TRBV5-1 and TRBJ2-2, with D perhaps matching TRBD1 (6 bases). Germline lookup yields CDR1 SGHRS and CDR2 YFSETQ. This CDR3 is built from 14 residues. The V gene lost 6 bases and the J gene lost 5 bases, with 14 bases spanning the gap. CDR3 nucleotide sequence: TGCGCCAGCACCGAGGGGGTCGGGACCGGGGAGCTGTTTTTT. This sequence encodes CASTEGVGTGELFF.